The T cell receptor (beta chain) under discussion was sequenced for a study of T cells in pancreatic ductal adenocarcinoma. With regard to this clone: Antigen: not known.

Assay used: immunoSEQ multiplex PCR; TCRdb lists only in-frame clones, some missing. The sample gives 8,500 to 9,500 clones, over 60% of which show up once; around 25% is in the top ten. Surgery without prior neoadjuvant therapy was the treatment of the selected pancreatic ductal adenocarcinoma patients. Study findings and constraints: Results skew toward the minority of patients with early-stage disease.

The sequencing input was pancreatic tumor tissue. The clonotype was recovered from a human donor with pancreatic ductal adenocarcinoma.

The DNA of the CDR3 is TGTGCCAGCAGCTTAGAGGACAGGAACACTGAAGCTTTCTTT. It specifies CASSLEDRNTEAFF. V gene TRBV7-9 combines with J gene TRBJ1-1; maybe TRBD1 (6 bases). Per germline, CDR1 SEHNR and CDR2 FQNEAQ (reference sequence). This CDR3 spans 14 amino acids. V was cut by 1 base and J by 1 base, with 7 bases left in between. Together with reference TRBV7-9 and TRBJ1-1, the CDR3 gives the full variable domain: DTGVSQNPRHKITKRGQNVTFRCDPISEHNRLYWYRQTLGQGPEFLTYFQNEAQLEKSRLLSDRFSAERPKGSFSTLEIQRTEQGDSAMYLCASSLEDRNTEAFFGQGTRLTVV.